This TCR beta chain was captured by sequencing in a study of shared clonotypes between healthy human individuals. Study results and limitations: Rarefaction exposed incomplete sorted-subset sequencing despite large depth. Exclusively blood specimens were collected; tissue repertoires likely differ.

The data were produced by immunoSEQ multiplex PCR, yet TCRdb's version contains in-frame clones alone and is incomplete. Among about 2,500,000 clones listed, 90% to 95% were seen once. V was pared by 0 bases and J by 9 bases, with 9 bases between. The V gene's germline CDR1 is LNHDA and CDR2 SQIVND (reference sequence). CDR3 length: 13 amino acids. The CD4+ fraction was divided into a CD45RA+ naive subset and a CD45RA-negative memory subset. For this clone: No antigen is known for it.

The sequencing input was naive CD4+ T cells sorted from blood. The subset: CD45RA+ positively selected. The chain is built from TRBV19 and TRBJ2-4; D unclear. The TCR comes from a man between 18 and 29 years old in good health. CDR3 DNA sequence: TGTGCCAGTAGTATAGAACCTCTCTCCATTCAGTACTTC. It codes for CASSIEPLSIQYF. Supplemented by reference TRBV19 and TRBJ2-4, the full variable domain reads DGGITQSPKYLFRKEGQNVTLSCEQNLNHDAMYWYRQDPGQGLRLIYYSQIVNDFQKGDIAEGYSVSREKKESFPLTVTSAQKNPTAFYLCASSIEPLSIQYFGAGTRLSVL.